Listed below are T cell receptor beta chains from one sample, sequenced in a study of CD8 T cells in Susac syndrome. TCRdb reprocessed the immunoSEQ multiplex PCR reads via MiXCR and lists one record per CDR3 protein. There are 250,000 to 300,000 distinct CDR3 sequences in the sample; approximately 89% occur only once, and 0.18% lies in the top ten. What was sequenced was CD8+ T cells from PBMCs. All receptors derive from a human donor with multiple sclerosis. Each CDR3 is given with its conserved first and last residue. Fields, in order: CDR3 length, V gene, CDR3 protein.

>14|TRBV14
CASSFWGSDTEAFF
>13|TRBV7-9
CASTERVAYGYTF
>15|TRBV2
CASSETKTGLHEQYF
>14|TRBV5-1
CASSLLNLNTEAFF
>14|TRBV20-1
CSASGSGVYQPQHF
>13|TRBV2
CASDQGSSYEQYF
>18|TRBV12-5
CASAPGDWGLAGGDEQFF
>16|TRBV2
CASSEADDRVPYEQYF
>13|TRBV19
CASRRNWDQPQHF
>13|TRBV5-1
CASHGGTNTEAFF
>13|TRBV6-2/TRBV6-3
CASSYSEGETQYF
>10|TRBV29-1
CSVEGGGAFF
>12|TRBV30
CAWSDDNEKLFF
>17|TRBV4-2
CASSQDRARGARYGYTF
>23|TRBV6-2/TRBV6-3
CASSYSSSLPWTALIRLYNEQFF
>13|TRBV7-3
CASSSRFQETQYF
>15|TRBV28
CASSLWGGVNTEAFF
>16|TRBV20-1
CSASGLAGGAAYEQYF
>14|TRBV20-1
CSAGTLGITDTQYF
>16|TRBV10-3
CAISFSGPQGAYEQYF
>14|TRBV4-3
CASSQDGPSYEQYF
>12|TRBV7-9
CASSSDSLEQYF
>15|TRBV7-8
CASSIGLAGESEQYF
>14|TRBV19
CARYLGQEFCGYTF
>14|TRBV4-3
CASSQEQGTDTQYF
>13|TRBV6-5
CASSYGGPETQYF
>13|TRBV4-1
CASSQGGWAEAFF
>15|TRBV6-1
CASSEPEGVNQPQHF
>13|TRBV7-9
CASSSTGWETQYF
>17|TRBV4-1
CASSQDPQGVGNQPQHF
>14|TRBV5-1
CASSLDTANTEAFF
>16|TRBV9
CASSVAGTSTTDTQYF
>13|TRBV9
CASRESVSGELFF
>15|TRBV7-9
CASSDRTAQNEKLFF
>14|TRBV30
CAWNNPGRGNTIYF
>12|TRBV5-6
CASSATGVEQYF
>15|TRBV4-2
CASSQPGQVPYEQYF
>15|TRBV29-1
CSVEDRDYLLETQYF
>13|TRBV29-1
CSARTVDVKTQYF
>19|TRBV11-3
CASAKKGKGLAGLYYEQYF
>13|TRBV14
CASSQQARSEQYF
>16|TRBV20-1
CSARLSRDLLTGELFF
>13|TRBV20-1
CSAIPQNTGELFF
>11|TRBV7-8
CASIGTDGYTF
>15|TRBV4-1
CASSQGVGQGNTIYF
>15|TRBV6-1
CASSAPGSGTGELFF
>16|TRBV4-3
CASSPSGTHLTGELFF
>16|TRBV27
CASSLKFRVGAQPQHF
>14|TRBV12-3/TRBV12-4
CASRSLAGSETQYF
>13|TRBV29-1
CSVYEGSYNEQFF
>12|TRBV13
CASSLRGGGYTF
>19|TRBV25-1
CASSQTGQGGRERDNEQFF
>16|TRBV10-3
CAISESDGGIANIQYF